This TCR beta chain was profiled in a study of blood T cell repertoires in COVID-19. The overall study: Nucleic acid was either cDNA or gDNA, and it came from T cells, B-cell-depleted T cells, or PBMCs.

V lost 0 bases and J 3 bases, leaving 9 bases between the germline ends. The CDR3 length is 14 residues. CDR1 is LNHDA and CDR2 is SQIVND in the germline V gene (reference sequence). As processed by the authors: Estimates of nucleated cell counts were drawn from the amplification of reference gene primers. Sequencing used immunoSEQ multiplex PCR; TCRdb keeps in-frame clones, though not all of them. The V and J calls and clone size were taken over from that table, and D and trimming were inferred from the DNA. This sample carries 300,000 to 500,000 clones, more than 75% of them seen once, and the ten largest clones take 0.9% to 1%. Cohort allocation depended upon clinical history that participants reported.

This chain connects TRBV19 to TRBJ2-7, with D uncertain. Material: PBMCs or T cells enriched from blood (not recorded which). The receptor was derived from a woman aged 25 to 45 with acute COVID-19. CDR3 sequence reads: CASSIEGRSYEQYF. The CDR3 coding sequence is TGTGCCAGTAGTATAGAGGGTCGGAGCTACGAGCAGTACTTC.